The entry below gives a single T cell receptor beta chain sequence along with its context. These data come from a study of blood T cell repertoires in COVID-19. About the study: Researchers got acute and convalescent COVID-19 samples from the United States, Italy and Spain. T cells, B-cell-depleted T cells, or PBMCs provided the cDNA or gDNA that served as material.

In the original processing: Quantification of nucleated cells was approximated via reference gene primer amplification. The repertoire was sequenced with immunoSEQ multiplex PCR; TCRdb's copy has only in-frame clones and lacks some. V and J calls and clone size are given by that table; D and trimming were obtained from the DNA. In the table there are about 270,000 clones, around four fifths of which are singletons. The CDR3 contains 13 residues. The V gene's germline CDR1 is MNHEY and CDR2 SMNVEV (reference sequence). V lost 4 bases and J 10 bases, leaving 14 bases between the germline ends. The chain is built from TRBV27 and TRBJ2-1, with a weak D call TRBD2 (5 bases). This receptor was identified in a woman aged 45-60 years with active or convalescent COVID-19. Sequences were obtained from peripheral blood. The CDR3 region is CASSSTPSSEQFF. In DNA form, the CDR3 reads TGTGCCAGCAGTTCCACCCCATCTAGCGAGCAGTTCTTC.